This record looks at one T cell receptor (beta chain) sequence and its context. Its antigen is not known. TCRdb recomputed calls from the reads with MiXCR, one row per CDR3 protein. This table holds fewer than 550,000 distinct CDR3 sequences, more than 15% found once. This entry is derived from a study of T cell repertoires in cytomegalovirus infection. Study summary: An indication of both CMV infection and matching HLA type came from public TCR beta signatures.

Germline CDR1 SGDLS, CDR2 YYNGEE. The CDR3 length is 13 residues. The J segment lost 6 bases and the V segment lost 3 bases, leaving 4 bases of the junction unmatched. Whole-study results and caveats: Across the ex vivo response, the dominant clonotypes were HLA-C-restricted CMV-specific TCR beta clonotypes. Identification of carriers of CMV plus the relevant HLA was performed using cumulative public TCR beta family frequency.

The sample consisted of CD8+ T cells from PBMCs. The origin of this receptor is a human donor in good health (CMV status not recorded). Some clones in this sample may be carry-over from other donors' samples. The chain links TRBV9 to TRBJ2-7; 9 bases fit TRBD2. CDR3 protein: CASSASGKREQYF. The CDR3 nucleotides are TGTGCCAGCAGCGCTAGCGGGAAACGCGAGCAGTACTTC.